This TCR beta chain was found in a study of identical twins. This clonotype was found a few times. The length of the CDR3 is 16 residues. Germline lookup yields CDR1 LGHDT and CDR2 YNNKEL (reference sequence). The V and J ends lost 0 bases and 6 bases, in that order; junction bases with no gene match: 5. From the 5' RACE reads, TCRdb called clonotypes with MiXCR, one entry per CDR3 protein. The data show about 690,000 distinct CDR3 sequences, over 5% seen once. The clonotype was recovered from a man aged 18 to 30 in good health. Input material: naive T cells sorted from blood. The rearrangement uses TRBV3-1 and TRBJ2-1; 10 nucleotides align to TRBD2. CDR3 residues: CASSQDLVAGGNEQFF. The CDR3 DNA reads TGTGCCAGCAGCCAAGATTTGGTAGCGGGAGGCAATGAGCAGTTCTTC.